What follows are 22 T cell receptor beta chains derived from one specimen sequenced in a study of T cells in women clearing cervical HPV infection. Assay: immunoSEQ multiplex PCR; the TCRdb copy retains only in-frame clones and omits some. Recorded here are 15,000 or so clones; the top ten clones represent 10% to 13%. The source material was blood buffy coat. These receptors were obtained from a woman between 18 and 70 years old with a cervical HPV16 infection that either progressed to CIN3+ or cleared (not recorded which).

Note on this clone: The CDR3 extends 3 residues past the end of the read, so its final part is completed from the germline J gene. The chain joins TRBV7-2 to TRBJ2-5; D is uncertain. The germline CDR1 and CDR2 sequences are SGHTA and FQGNSA. The CDR3 has 14 amino acids. V was clipped by 3 bases and J by 5 bases, with 13 bases between them. Partial CDR3 DNA: TGTGCCAGCAGCTTCACTAAGAACGGGGAGACC. Its translation is CASSFTKNGET. The whole CDR3 reads CASSFTKNGETQYF.

Note on this clone: The sequenced fragment ends 3 residues before the CDR3 boundary, so the rest is inferred from the germline J gene. The V gene is TRBV20-1, the J gene TRBJ1-1, with TRBD1 identical over 9 bases. The J segment lost 1 base and the V segment lost 1 base, leaving 1 base of the junction unmatched. CDR3 size: 14 residues. Per germline, CDR1 DFQATT and CDR2 SNEGSKA (reference sequence). The CDR3 reads CSARAGQGNTEAFF. CDR3 DNA (partial): TGCAGTGCTAGAGCGGGACAGGGGAACACTGAA.

Points on this clone: From the germline J gene comes the end of the CDR3, since the read stops 3 residues before it. The chain carries TRBV2 and TRBJ1-6; TRBD1 is a possible D gene (5 bases). Germline values: CDR1 SNHLY, CDR2 FYNNEI. The CDR3 spans 15 residues. V was cut by 6 bases and J by 4 bases, with 13 bases left in between. Partial CDR3 DNA: TGTGCCAGCAGCACAGGAAGGGGATATAATTCACCC. Translated: CASSTGRGYNSP. The CDR3 as a whole reads CASSTGRGYNSPLHF.

The part of the CDR3 DNA that was read is TGCGCCAGCAGCTTGGGGCTTGCAGCCTACAATGAG. As protein: CASSLGLAAYNE. The CDR3 reads in full as CASSLGLAAYNEQFF. V and J are TRBV5-1 and TRBJ2-1, with D unclear. Coverage ceases 3 residues before the CDR3 finishes, and the germline J gene fills in the end. The CDR3 is 15 residues long. V lost 0 bases and J lost 2, with 9 bases in between. Per the germline V gene, CDR1 is SGHRS and CDR2 is YFSETQ.

Details on this clone: Germline and junction disagree at one end, which may indicate a read error. The read is 3 residues too short to cover the CDR3 end, so that end is filled in from the germline J gene. V is TRBV7-7 and J is TRBJ2-7, with D tentatively TRBD1 (6 bases). The CDR3 sequence is 15 residues long. In germline, CDR1 is SSHAT, CDR2 FNYEAQ (reference sequence). Partial CDR3 DNA: TGTGCTAGCAGCTTAGCACAGGGTCCTGCCTACGAG. Amino acid sequence: CASSLAQGPAYE. The entire CDR3 sequence reads CASSLAQGPAYEQYF.

On this clone: The observed sequence ends 3 residues before the CDR3 terminus, with the missing tail filled in from the germline J gene. The J gene is TRBJ2-2, the V gene TRBV12-3 or TRBV12-4; 10 positions agree with TRBD2. Trimming cost V 3 bases and J 8 bases; bases outside gene matches: 12. The CDR3 has 17 residues. The sequenced part of the CDR3 DNA is TGTGCCAGCAGTTTGTGGGATCTTACGACTAGCGGGGGGGAG. Translation gives CASSLWDLTTSGGE. The whole CDR3 reads CASSLWDLTTSGGELFF.

CDR3 bases read: TGTGCCAGTAGTGGGGATATCCTAGCCAAAAACATC. Its translation is CASSGDILAKNI. The entire CDR3 is CASSGDILAKNIYTF. The rearrangement joins TRBV19 to TRBJ1-2; D is undetermined. The read is 3 residues too short to cover the CDR3 end, so that end is filled in from the germline J gene. Germline CDR1 LNHDA, CDR2 SQIVND (reference sequence). The CDR3 contains 15 residues.

Concerning this clone: The read ends 3 residues early relative to the CDR3; the germline J gene fills the gap. The rearrangement links TRBV7-2 to TRBJ2-3; 7 bases agree with TRBD1. The length of the CDR3 is 13 residues. Per germline, CDR1 SGHTA and CDR2 FQGNSA. The CDR3 loop reads CASSQGVRETQYF. CDR3 DNA, as far as it was read: TGTGCCAGCAGCCAGGGGGTCAGAGAGACG.

Note on this clone: The read ends 3 residues before the CDR3 terminus; that terminus is restored from the germline J gene. The chain combines TRBV27 with TRBJ2-3; no reliable D call. Germline assignment: CDR1 MNHEY and CDR2 SMNVEV (reference sequence). This CDR3 contains 13 residues. CDR3 sequence reads: CASAEYSNQPQYF. Incomplete CDR3 DNA: TGTGCCAGCGCAGAGTATAGCAATCAGCCG.

On this clone itself: The CDR3 end is not reached by the read, which stops 3 residues before it; the germline J gene fills it in. V gene TRBV5-5 combines with J gene TRBJ2-7; no clear D. The CDR3 spans 14 residues. Germline CDR1 is SGHKS and CDR2 is YYEKEE (reference sequence). The germline V and J ends were trimmed by 2 bases and 0 bases, with 9 bases remaining between them. The covered CDR3 bases are TGTGCCAGCAGCTTTAGTAGTAGCTCCTACGAG. As protein: CASSFSSSSYE. The complete CDR3 protein is CASSFSSSSYEQYF.

A word on this clone: The missing CDR3 end, 3 residues past where the read stops, is filled in from the germline J gene. The rearrangement uses TRBV18 and TRBJ2-1; TRBD1 matches at 7 bases. Germline V gene lookup returns CDR1 KGHSH and CDR2 LQKENI. V gave up 1 base and J gave up 7 bases; unmatched junction bases: 16. This CDR3 has 18 amino acids. The DNA read from the CDR3 is TGTGCCAGCTCACCACAAACAGGGGTTTCTCGTCTAGGGAATGAG. This gives the protein CASSPQTGVSRLGNE. The whole CDR3 region reads CASSPQTGVSRLGNEQFF.

The covered CDR3 bases are TGTGCCAGCAGCCTTGGAGGGCCTGACGAG. Protein: CASSLGGPDE. The entire CDR3 protein is CASSLGGPDEQYF. The chain is built from TRBV27 and TRBJ2-7; weak D call: TRBD2 (6 bases). The read ends 3 residues early relative to the CDR3; the germline J gene fills the gap. Germline CDR1 reads MNHEY; CDR2 reads SMNVEV (reference sequence). The CDR3 extends over 13 amino acids. V dropped 6 bases and J dropped 5 bases, with 14 bases sitting between them.

With regard to this clone: Sequencing ends 3 residues short of the CDR3 end; the germline J gene provides the rest. The chain couples TRBV14 to TRBJ2-4, with TRBD2 matching 8 bases. The CDR3 sequence is 12 residues long. Per germline, CDR1 SGHDN and CDR2 FVKESK. The CDR3 loop is CASGVTSGFQYF. CDR3 DNA (partial): TGTGCCAGCGGGGTTACTAGCGGCTTT.

As to this clone: From the germline J gene comes the end of the CDR3, since the read stops 3 residues before it. The chain has TRBV5-1 and TRBJ1-1, with D perhaps matching TRBD1 (5 bases). Trimming pared 4 bases from V and 5 bases from J, leaving 15 bases between. Germline V gives CDR1 SGHRS, CDR2 YFSETQ. CDR3 length: 14 residues. The CDR3: CASSRSGGGTEAFF. The sequenced CDR3 bases are TGCGCCAGCAGCCGGAGCGGGGGGGGGACTGAA.

With regard to this clone: The read halts 3 residues ahead of the CDR3 end, with the missing end drawn from the germline J gene. The rearrangement links TRBV4-1 to TRBJ1-1; 8 bases are shared with TRBD1. This CDR3 is 16 amino acids long. Trimming at V came to 1 base and at J to 0 bases, leaving 4 bases not matched to a gene. Per germline, CDR1 MGHRA and CDR2 YSYEKL. The covered CDR3 bases are TGCGCCAGCAGCCAAGCCCGACAGGGGCTGAACACTGAA. Amino acids: CASSQARQGLNTE. The CDR3 reads in full as CASSQARQGLNTEAFF.

Of note for this clone: The sequenced fragment ends 3 residues before the CDR3 boundary, so the rest is inferred from the germline J gene. The rearrangement uses TRBV20-1 and TRBJ2-5, with D possibly TRBD1 on 5 matching bases. Trimming shortened V by 0 bases and J by 4 bases, and 12 bases separated the two germline ends. The V gene's germline CDR1 is DFQATT and CDR2 SNEGSKA (reference sequence). CDR3 length: 14 residues. The covered CDR3 bases are TGCAGTGCTAGAGACGGACGGCAGGGAGAGACC. It codes for CSARDGRQGET. The full CDR3 is CSARDGRQGETQYF.

A remark on this clone: The read is 3 residues too short to cover the CDR3 end, so that end is filled in from the germline J gene. The chain carries TRBV7-6 and TRBJ2-2; TRBD1 might be the D (5 bases). Germline values: CDR1 SGHVS, CDR2 FNYEAQ. This CDR3 contains 15 residues. The CDR3 sequence is CASSPAGAGANVLFF. The part of the CDR3 DNA that was read is TGTGCCAGCAGCCCGGCTGGGGCTGGGGCCAACGTG.

In regard to this clone: The CDR3 goes on 3 residues after the read ends, and that part is filled in from the germline J gene. This chain links TRBV7-3 with TRBJ1-4; 9 bases line up with TRBD1. The CDR3 has 17 residues. Germline V gene lookup returns CDR1 SGHTA and CDR2 FQGTGA. The part of the CDR3 DNA that was read is TGTGCCAGCAGCCCCGGAGAGGCGACAGGGGGGAATTCACCA. Translation gives CASSPGEATGGNSP. The full CDR3 reads CASSPGEATGGNSPLFF.

Turning to this clone: Read data end 3 residues before the CDR3 end; the end is taken from the germline J gene. The chain has TRBV29-1 and TRBJ1-2, with D tentatively TRBD1 (6 bases). From germline, CDR1 is SQVTM and CDR2 ANQGSEA. The CDR3 length is 16 residues. Trimming pared 7 bases from V and 4 bases from J, leaving 25 bases between. CDR3 DNA (partial): TGCAGCGCATACTGCCAGGACAGCTCCGAAGCCTATGGC. As protein: CSAYCQDSSEAYG. The whole CDR3 reads CSAYCQDSSEAYGYTF.

On this clone itself: The CDR3 is cut off 3 residues early in the read; its end comes from the germline J gene. The genes are TRBV7-9 and TRBJ2-2; 7 nucleotides line up with TRBD1. The CDR3 totals 15 residues. Germline V gene data show CDR1 as SEHNR and CDR2 as FQNEAQ (reference sequence). CDR3 DNA (partial): TGTGCCAGCAGTGATAGGGGGCGCGTCGAGGAAAAG. Translated: CASSDRGRVEEK. The CDR3, in full, reads CASSDRGRVEEKLFF.

With respect to this clone: The CDR3 is cut off 3 residues early in the read; its end comes from the germline J gene. The J gene is TRBJ2-1, the V gene TRBV7-6; D may match TRBD1 or TRBD2 (6 bases each). The CDR3 loop spans 15 amino acids. Per the germline V gene, CDR1 is SGHVS and CDR2 is FNYEAQ. The V and J ends lost 5 bases and 5 bases respectively, with 16 bases between them. The CDR3 bases that were read are TGTGCCAGCAGCCCACAGGGAGGCCAAGACAATGAG. It is translated as CASSPQGGQDNE. The entire CDR3 sequence reads CASSPQGGQDNEQFF.

As for this clone: The read ends 3 residues before the CDR3 terminus; that terminus is restored from the germline J gene. The genes are TRBV6-4 and TRBJ2-1; 7 nucleotides align to TRBD2. Unmatched junction bases numbered 5, after V lost 0 bases and J lost 0 bases. Germline V gene sequence: CDR1 MRHNA, CDR2 SNTAGT. The CDR3 contains 17 residues. The part of the CDR3 DNA that was read is TGTGCCAGCAGTGACTCCGAAGCGGGAAACTCCTACAATGAG. Amino acid sequence: CASSDSEAGNSYNE. In full, the CDR3 reads CASSDSEAGNSYNEQFF.